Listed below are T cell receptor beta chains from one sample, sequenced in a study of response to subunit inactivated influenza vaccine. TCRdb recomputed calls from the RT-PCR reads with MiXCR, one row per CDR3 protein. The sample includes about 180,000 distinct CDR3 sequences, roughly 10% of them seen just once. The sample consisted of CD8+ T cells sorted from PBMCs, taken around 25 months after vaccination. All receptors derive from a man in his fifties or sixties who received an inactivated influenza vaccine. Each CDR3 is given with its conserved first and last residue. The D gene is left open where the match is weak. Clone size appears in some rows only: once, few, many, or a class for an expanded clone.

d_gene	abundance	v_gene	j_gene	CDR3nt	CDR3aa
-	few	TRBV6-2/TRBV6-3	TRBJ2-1	TGTGCCAGCAGTTCGACTGTGTACAATGAGCAGTTCTTC	CASSSTVYNEQFF
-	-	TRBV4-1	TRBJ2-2	TGCGCCAGCAGCCAAGGAGAGGCCGGGGAGCTGTTTTTT	CASSQGEAGELFF
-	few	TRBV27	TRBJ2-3	TGTGCCAGCAGAATTGGAGAGATCTTCACAGATACGCAGTATTTT	CASRIGEIFTDTQYF
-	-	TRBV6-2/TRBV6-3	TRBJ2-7	TGTGCCGGTTCCCTAGGGAGGAGTGAGCAGTACTTC	CAGSLGRSEQYF
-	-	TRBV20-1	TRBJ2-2	TGCAGTGCTAGTAGCTCCGGGGAGCTGTTTTTT	CSASSSGELFF
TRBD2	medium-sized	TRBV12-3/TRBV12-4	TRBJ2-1	TGTGCCAGCAGCCCCGGGACTAGCGGGGTGGGGGAGCAGTTCTTC	CASSPGTSGVGEQFF
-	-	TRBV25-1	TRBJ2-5	TGTGCCAGCAGTGAGGTGAGGGACCTAAATTTCCTCCAAGAGACCCAGTACTTC	CASSEVRDLNFLQETQYF
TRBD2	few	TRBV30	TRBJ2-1	TGTGCCTGGAGTTTTCCTAGCGGGCGCTCCTACAATGAGCAGTTCTTC	CAWSFPSGRSYNEQFF
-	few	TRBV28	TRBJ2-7	TGTGCCAGCAGTTTGCGTTTAGGCGTACGGAGCTCCTACGAGCAGTACTTC	CASSLRLGVRSSYEQYF
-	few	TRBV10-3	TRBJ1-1	TGTGCCATCAGTGGTGGGGGCTCGAACACTGAAGCTTTCTTT	CAISGGGSNTEAFF
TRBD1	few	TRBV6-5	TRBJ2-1	TGTGCCAGCAGTTACTCCGGGACAGGGTATGAGCAGTTCTTC	CASSYSGTGYEQFF
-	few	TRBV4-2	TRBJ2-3	TGTGCCAGCAGCCAAGAGGGGCAGGGTGGCGGTGGGGGGCCAGATACGCAGTATTTT	CASSQEGQGGGGGPDTQYF
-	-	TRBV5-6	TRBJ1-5	TGTTCCAGCAGTCCGGGGGGTAATCAGCCCCAGCATTTT	CSSSPGGNQPQHF
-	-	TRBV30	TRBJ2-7	TGTGCCTGGAGTGTACCCATGTACGAGCAGTACTTC	CAWSVPMYEQYF
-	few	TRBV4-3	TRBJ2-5	TGCGCCAGCAGCCGCGGACAGAGCCCAGGGGAGACCCAGTACTTC	CASSRGQSPGETQYF
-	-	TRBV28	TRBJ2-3	TGTGCCAGCAGTTTCCCAACACTTACTAGCACAGATACGCAGTATTTT	CASSFPTLTSTDTQYF
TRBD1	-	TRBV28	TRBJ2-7	TGTGCCAGCAGCCTACCCGGGACAGCCTACGAGCAGTACTTC	CASSLPGTAYEQYF
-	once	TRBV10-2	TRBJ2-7	TGCGCCATCGCCGGGACCCAAAGCTCCTACGAGCAGTACTTC	CAIAGTQSSYEQYF
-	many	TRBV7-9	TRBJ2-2	TGTGCCAGCAGCTTATCGGCGGGGAACACCGGGGAGCTGTTTTTT	CASSLSAGNTGELFF
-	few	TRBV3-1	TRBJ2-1	TGTGCCAGCAGCCGGGTGGTGAGTGTCAGTGGCAATGAGCAGTTCTTC	CASSRVVSVSGNEQFF
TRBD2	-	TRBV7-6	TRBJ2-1	TGTGCCAGCCTTCCGCTAGCGGGGGGTAATGAGCAGTTCTTC	CASLPLAGGNEQFF
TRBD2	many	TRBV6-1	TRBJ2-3	TGTGCCAGCAGTGAGACTAGCCCCGGCACAGATACGCAGTATTTT	CASSETSPGTDTQYF
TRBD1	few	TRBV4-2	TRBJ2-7	TGTGCCAGCAGCCAAGAGGAGAGGGGGCTTTATGAGCAGTACTTC	CASSQEERGLYEQYF
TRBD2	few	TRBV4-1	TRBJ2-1	TGCGCCAGCAGCCAAGTATTGACTAGCGGGGGACTTTTCAATGAGCAGTTCTTC	CASSQVLTSGGLFNEQFF
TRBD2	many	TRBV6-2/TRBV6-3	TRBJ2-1	TGTGCCAGCTTGGGACTAGCGGGATACAATGAGCAGTTCTTC	CASLGLAGYNEQFF
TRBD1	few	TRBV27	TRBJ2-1	TGTGCCAGCAGTTTATCGTGGACAGGGGTTGATGAGCAGTTCTTC	CASSLSWTGVDEQFF
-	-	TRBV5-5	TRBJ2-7	TGTGCCAGCAGCCTCTGGGGGTCTAGCTCCTACGAGCAGTACTTC	CASSLWGSSSYEQYF
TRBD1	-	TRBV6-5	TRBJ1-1	TGTGCCAGCAGTTTGGGACAGGGAGGTGGGGCTGAAGCTTTCTTT	CASSLGQGGGAEAFF
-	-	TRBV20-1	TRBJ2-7	TGCAGTGCTAGAGAAGGACCTTCCTACGAGCAGTACTTC	CSAREGPSYEQYF
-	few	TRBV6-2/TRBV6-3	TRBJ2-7	TGTGCCAGCAGTTACCATCTCCCAGCGGGTAACTACGAGCAGTACTTC	CASSYHLPAGNYEQYF
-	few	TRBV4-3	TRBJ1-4	TGCGCCAGCAGCCAAGATCTAGCAGATCCTACTAATGAAAAACTGTTTTTT	CASSQDLADPTNEKLFF
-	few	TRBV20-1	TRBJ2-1	TGCAGTGCTTCCGATTCTCTGGGGCCCCTTAGCTCCTACAATGAGCAGTTCTTC	CSASDSLGPLSSYNEQFF
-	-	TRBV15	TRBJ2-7	TGTGCCACCAGCAGGGACCTTGACAGTATACCCTACGAGCAGTACTTC	CATSRDLDSIPYEQYF